Shown below are 3 T cell receptor beta chains from a single sample sequenced in a study of Tregs in tolerant kidney transplant recipients. Assay used: immunoSEQ multiplex PCR; TCRdb lists only in-frame clones, some missing. This repertoire shows 70,000 to 95,000 clones, approximately 90% found once; its top ten account for roughly 0.35%. This specimen was Tregs from blood, taken before the transplant. These TCRs come from a human donor who received a combined kidney and bone marrow transplant.

V is TRBV28 and J is TRBJ2-7, with 7 nucleotides matching TRBD1. The V gene end was trimmed by 2 bases and the J gene end by 4 bases; junction bases not matched to a gene: 11. Germline V lookup: CDR1 MDHEN, CDR2 SYDVKM. CDR3 length equals 16 residues. CDR3 in DNA: TGTGCCAGCAGTTTAGGGGTCAAGGGACAGCTGTACGAGCAGTACTTC. It yields the protein CASSLGVKGQLYEQYF.

The J gene is TRBJ2-1, the V gene TRBV7-3; 13 nucleotides align to TRBD2. After removal of 4 bases from V and 6 bases from J, the junction contained 3 bases not matched to a gene. CDR3 length: 15 amino acids. CDR1 and CDR2 (germline): SGHTA, FQGTGA. For the CDR3, the DNA is TGTGCCAGCAGCTCTGGGACTAGCGGGGCCAATGAGCAGTTCTTC. Translation: CASSSGTSGANEQFF.

The chain combines TRBV2 with TRBJ1-1, with D possibly being TRBD1 (6 bases). Germline V CDR1 and CDR2: SNHLY, FYNNEI. V gave up 2 bases and J gave up 0 bases, with 10 bases separating them. The CDR3 is 15 residues long. The CDR3 loop reads CASSESGHMNTEAFF. The CDR3 DNA reads TGTGCCAGCAGTGAATCGGGACACATGAACACTGAAGCTTTCTTT.